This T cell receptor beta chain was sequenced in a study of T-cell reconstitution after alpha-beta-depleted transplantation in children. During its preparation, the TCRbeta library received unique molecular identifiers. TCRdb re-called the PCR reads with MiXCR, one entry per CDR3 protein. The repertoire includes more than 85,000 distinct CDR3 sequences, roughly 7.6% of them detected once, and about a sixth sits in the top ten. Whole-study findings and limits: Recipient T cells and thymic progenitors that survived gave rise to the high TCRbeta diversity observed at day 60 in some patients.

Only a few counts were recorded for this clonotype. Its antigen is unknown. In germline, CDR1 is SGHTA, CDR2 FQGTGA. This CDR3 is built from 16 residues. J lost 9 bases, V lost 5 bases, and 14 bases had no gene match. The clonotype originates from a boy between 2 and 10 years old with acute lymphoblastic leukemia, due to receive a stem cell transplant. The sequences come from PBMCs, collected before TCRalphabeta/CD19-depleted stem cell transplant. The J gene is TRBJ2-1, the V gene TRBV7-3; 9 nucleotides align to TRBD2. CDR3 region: CASSPGGSGGIGEQFF. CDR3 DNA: TGTGCCAGCAGCCCTGGTGGGAGCGGGGGGATCGGTGAGCAGTTCTTC.